This T cell receptor (beta chain) was retrieved from a study of T cells after yellow fever vaccination. Study-wide results and caveats: Overlap between CD4 and CD8 compartments was detected for a small share of clonotypes. There was a possibility that FACS-sorted repertoires contained abundant clonotypes contaminating from the bulk population. Re-detected after boosting: most primary clones, more than 95% of CD4 and 88% of CD8.

This clonotype occurred a few times. Its specificity is unknown. TCRdb used MiXCR to reprocess the 5' RACE reads, holding one entry per CDR3 protein. The sample lists about 360,000 distinct CDR3 sequences; over 5% were seen once. The CDR3 covers 15 residues. V was shortened by 3 bases and J by 0 bases, with 15 bases between the two germline ends. Germline values: CDR1 DFQATT, CDR2 SNEGSKA (reference sequence). The TCR was taken from a man aged 30-40 years who received the YFV17D yellow fever vaccine. The source was PBMCs, collected 5 days after the yellow fever booster vaccination. The chain links TRBV20-1 to TRBJ2-7, with D tentatively TRBD1 (5 bases). This chain's CDR3 is CSARNPGKSSYEQYF. The CDR3 region has the DNA TGCAGTGCTAGGAACCCAGGGAAGAGCTCCTACGAGCAGTACTTC.